This entry lists 9 T cell receptor beta chains sequenced from one sample in a study of T-cell reconstitution after alpha-beta-depleted transplantation in children. Unique molecular identifiers tagged the TCRbeta library. MiXCR was run by TCRdb on the PCR reads, yielding one entry per CDR3 protein. This sample has more than 250,000 distinct CDR3 sequences, with over 8% found just once. The sequencing used PBMCs from the stem cell graft donor, collected from the stem cell graft. The source of these receptors is a human donor who donated a stem cell graft to a child with SCID.

As to this clonotype: This sequence may be a read error, since a much larger clone differs from it by one base. The chain recombines TRBV2 with TRBJ2-1, with a tentative D call TRBD2 (6 bases). The better agreement between TRBJ2-7 and the DNA end casts doubt on the J call. The CDR3 spans 14 residues. Germline assignment: CDR1 SNHLY and CDR2 FYNNEI. The CDR3 bases are TGTGCCAGCAGGGGGGGTTTATCCTACAATGAGCAGTACTTC. This translates into CASRGGLSYNEQYF.

This clonotype was detected only a few times. The chain couples TRBV20-1 to TRBJ2-1; D possibly uses TRBD1 or TRBD2 (5 bases each). V was cut by 6 bases and J by 9 bases, with 21 bases left in between. Germline values: CDR1 DFQATT, CDR2 SNEGSKA (reference sequence). This CDR3 has 14 residues. CDR3 nucleotide sequence: TGCAGTGCCACGGGGACCTACGAAAGCAGTGAGCAGTTCTTC. This translates into CSATGTYESSEQFF.

This clonotype was counted a few times. The rearrangement uses TRBV2 and TRBJ2-2, with D possibly being TRBD2 (5 bases). The germline V and J ends were trimmed by 6 bases and 4 bases, with 15 bases remaining between them. The CDR3 spans 15 residues. The germline V gene has CDR1 SNHLY and CDR2 FYNNEI. For the CDR3, the DNA is TGTGCCAGCAGCACGGGGAATGGGCCCACCGGGGAGCTGTTTTTT. As protein: CASSTGNGPTGELFF. Full variable domain (missing parts from reference TRBV2 and TRBJ2-2): EPEVTQTPSHQVTQMGQEVILRCVPISNHLYFYWYRQILGQKVEFLVSFYNNEISEKSEIFDDQFSVERPDGSNFTLKIRSTKLEDSAMYFCASSTGNGPTGELFFGEGSRLTVL.

This clonotype was counted many times. The CDR3 loop reads CASSYMVNTEAFF. Here the CDR3 DNA reads TGTGCCAGCAGCTACATGGTGAACACTGAAGCTTTCTTT. The rearrangement joins TRBV7-8 to TRBJ1-1, with D unclear. CDR3 length: 13 amino acids. Germline V gene sequence: CDR1 SGHVS, CDR2 FQNEAQ. Trimming took off 4 bases at V and 0 bases at J, with 6 bases between the two ends.

The rearrangement uses TRBV29-1 and TRBJ1-2; D unresolved. Germline V gives CDR1 SQVTM, CDR2 ANQGSEA. This CDR3 spans 11 amino acids. The germline V and J ends were trimmed by 5 bases and 3 bases, with 7 bases remaining between them. CDR3 loop: CSVPAHYGYTF. In DNA form, the CDR3 reads TGCAGCGTTCCGGCACACTATGGCTACACCTTC.

This chain connects TRBV7-3 to TRBJ2-5; D not certain. V was pared by 5 bases and J by 7 bases, with 20 bases between. Germline loops: CDR1 SGHTA, CDR2 FQGTGA. The CDR3 loop spans 15 amino acids. The CDR3 is CASSPYGTGGGTQYF. The CDR3 bases are TGTGCCAGCAGCCCCTACGGCACGGGTGGCGGGACCCAGTACTTC.

The chain uses TRBV27 and TRBJ2-1; TRBD2 matches at 7 bases. CDR1 and CDR2 from the germline V gene are MNHEY and SMNVEV (reference sequence). This CDR3 is built from 14 residues. V lost 5 bases and J lost 2; bases outside the gene matches: 3. The chain's CDR3 is CASSPGTTYNEQFF. CDR3 nucleotides: TGTGCCAGCAGTCCCGGGACTACCTACAATGAGCAGTTCTTC.

This chain links TRBV7-9 with TRBJ1-4; no reliable D call. The CDR3 totals 15 residues. Germline CDR1 SEHNR, CDR2 FQNEAQ (reference sequence). V lost 5 bases to trimming and J lost 0 bases, with 10 bases between them. The CDR3 DNA sequence: TGTGCCAGCAGCGAACAGACGACAACTAATGAAAAACTGTTTTTT. Its protein product is CASSEQTTTNEKLFF.

The chain has TRBV5-1 and TRBJ1-2, with 7 bases matching TRBD1. Germline CDR1 reads SGHRS; CDR2 reads YFSETQ. Trimming cost V 0 bases and J 4 bases; bases outside gene matches: 3. This CDR3 region has 14 residues. The CDR3 nucleotides read TGCGCCAGCAGCTTGGAGGGGACAGCCTATGGCTACACCTTC. Protein sequence: CASSLEGTAYGYTF.